The T cell receptor (beta chain) under discussion was sequenced for a study of siplizumab effects on memory and regulatory T cells. Study-wide points: Researchers could not give a naive or memory phenotype to roughly 75-95% of proliferating CD4+ or CD8+ clones. Researchers did not confirm the suppressive function of proliferating Tregs from siplizumab cultures. Naive T cells looked more diverse than memory cells, and they looked like major contributors to the alloresponse.

On this clone itself: Antigen unknown.

Germline V gene sequence: CDR1 LNHDA, CDR2 SQIVND (reference sequence). The CDR3 totals 16 residues. Trimming took off 1 base at V and 4 bases at J, with 14 bases between the two ends. Method: immunoSEQ multiplex PCR; TCRdb's copy keeps in-frame clones and lacks some. Among 90,000 to 120,000 clones, 90% to 95% were seen once, and the ten largest hold 0.55% to 0.95%. The chain combines TRBV19 with TRBJ2-1, with D possibly matching TRBD2 (6 bases). This TCR came from a human donor in good health. Specimen: Tregs sorted from blood. This CDR3 is CASSIGRGVLYNEQFF. The CDR3 DNA is TGTGCCAGTAGTATAGGTCGCGGGGTGCTATACAATGAGCAGTTCTTC. The full variable domain, completed using reference TRBV19 and TRBJ2-1, is DGGITQSPKYLFRKEGQNVTLSCEQNLNHDAMYWYRQDPGQGLRLIYYSQIVNDFQKGDIAEGYSVSREKKESFPLTVTSAQKNPTAFYLCASSIGRGVLYNEQFFGPGTRLTVL.